The source of this TCR beta chain is a study of T cell responses to AZD1222 COVID-19 vaccine. In regard to this clone: The antigen is unknown.

Trimming took off 5 bases at V and 1 base at J, with 14 bases between the two ends. The CDR3 has 14 residues. Germline assignment: CDR1 SQVTM and CDR2 ANQGSEA. Study-wide results and limits: Per reports, nearly half of all spike-specific TCRs target regions that are unmutated in variants. After the peak T cell response, and only then, were repertoires sampled. Possibly, clonal diversity was underestimated; donors were largely white British and included more females.

TCRdb's table, derived via immunoSEQ multiplex PCR, lists solely in-frame clones and lacks some. Here the sample spans about 140,000 clones, 92% being singletons. V usage is TRBV29-1 and J usage is TRBJ1-1, with D possibly matching TRBD1 (6 bases). This material consisted of peripheral blood, taken 28 days after the second AZD1222 dose. The receptor was isolated from an adult who received the AZD1222 COVID-19 vaccine. The chain's CDR3 is CSVFPLGANTEAFF. For the CDR3, the DNA is TGCAGCGTTTTCCCCCTGGGGGCGAACACTGAAGCTTTCTTT.